This T cell receptor beta chain was identified during a study of blood T cell repertoires in COVID-19. About the research overall: Sites in the United States, Italy and Spain provided acute and convalescent COVID-19 samples.

With V trimmed by 0 bases and J by 3 bases, 3 bases remained unmatched. Germline values: CDR1 SGDLS, CDR2 YYNGEE. The CDR3 is 14 amino acids. Profiled with immunoSEQ multiplex PCR; TCRdb holds only in-frame clones, not every one. Seen here are more than 250,000 clones, roughly 89% observed once, and the top ten hold about 5.7%. Participants were aged about 18 to 90 years, lived in over 20 US areas, and enrolled virtually. The gene calls are TRBV9 and TRBJ2-7; TRBD1 matches 7 bases. Sequencing input: PBMCs or T cells enriched from blood (not recorded which). The clonotype comes from a woman in her forties who had recovered from COVID-19. CDR3 DNA: TGTGCCAGCAGCGTAGGGGCAGGGGGCTACGAGCAGTACTTC. Translated: CASSVGAGGYEQYF.